A single sample is the source of the 15 T cell receptor beta chains below, sequenced in a study of T-cell memory formation after mild COVID-19. TCRdb reanalysed the 5' RACE reads using MiXCR and keeps one entry per CDR3 protein. The data contain 300,000 to 400,000 distinct CDR3 sequences, 20% to 25% of them singletons. The sample taken for sequencing was PBMCs or a T cell subset sorted from them (not recorded which). The receptor source for this set is an adult woman who had mild COVID-19 (a few samples of this study predate the infection). Cell type and time point are not known.

The gene calls are TRBV4-1 and TRBJ2-1, with TRBD1 matching over 7 bases. The CDR3 spans 15 residues. Unmatched junction bases numbered 12, after V lost 0 bases and J lost 13 bases. The V gene's germline CDR1 is MGHRA and CDR2 YSYEKL. The CDR3, as DNA: TGCGCCAGCAGCCAAGATCCCGGGATTCGGGACAGCCAGTTCTTC. Encoded protein: CASSQDPGIRDSQFF.

This clonotype has at least ten counts. The genes are TRBV6-1 and TRBJ2-1, with D possibly being TRBD2 (5 bases). V was clipped by 5 bases and J by 4 bases, with 9 bases between them. CDR1 is MNHNS and CDR2 is SASEGT in the germline V gene. This CDR3 contains 13 residues. The CDR3 loop reads CASSSREYNEQFF. CDR3 DNA sequence: TGTGCCAGCAGTAGTAGGGAGTACAATGAGCAGTTCTTC.

This clonotype has at least ten counts. This chain connects TRBV7-2 to TRBJ2-1; no clear D gene. The CDR3 loop spans 15 amino acids. Germline loops: CDR1 SGHTA, CDR2 FQGNSA. Trimming pared 2 bases from V and 0 bases from J, leaving 8 bases between. The CDR3 loop is CASSLSVSSYNEQFF. CDR3 sequence (DNA): TGTGCCAGCAGCTTATCGGTTAGCTCCTACAATGAGCAGTTCTTC.

In its sample, this clonotype was seen a few times. The genes are TRBV7-9 and TRBJ2-5; TRBD1 matches 9 bases. CDR1 is SEHNR and CDR2 is FQNEAQ in the germline V gene (reference sequence). The CDR3 is made up of 16 amino acids. The V and J ends lost 4 bases and 2 bases, in that order; junction bases with no gene match: 8. DNA for the CDR3: TGTGCCAGCAGCTCTTGGACAGGGGCTGGTCAAGAGACCCAGTACTTC. This translates into CASSSWTGAGQETQYF. Full variable domain (rest looked up from reference TRBV7-9 and TRBJ2-5): DTGVSQNPRHKITKRGQNVTFRCDPISEHNRLYWYRQTLGQGPEFLTYFQNEAQLEKSRLLSDRFSAERPKGSFSTLEIQRTEQGDSAMYLCASSSWTGAGQETQYFGPGTRLLVL.

This clonotype was counted only a few times. The CDR3 nucleotides are TGTGCCAGCAGCCGGGTCGTCGGGACCCGGGGCAATGAGCAGTTCTTC. It yields the protein CASSRVVGTRGNEQFF. The gene calls are TRBV7-8 and TRBJ2-1; D may match TRBD1 or TRBD2 (5 bases each). This CDR3 region has 16 residues. Germline V gene sequence: CDR1 SGHVS, CDR2 FQNEAQ. Trimming removed 5 bases at V and 6 bases at J, with 20 bases between.

The V and J genes are TRBV7-8 and TRBJ1-1; D is undetermined. V shed 2 bases and J shed 5 bases, with 9 bases lying between them. The CDR3 loop spans 13 amino acids. CDR1 is SGHVS, CDR2 FQNEAQ, per germline. The CDR3 sequence: CASSLSAWTEAFF. The CDR3 nucleotides read TGTGCCAGCAGCTTATCTGCTTGGACTGAAGCTTTCTTT.

CDR3 in amino acids: CSAPANLAGGTGELFF. DNA of the CDR3: TGCAGTGCACCCGCGAACTTAGCGGGAGGGACCGGGGAGCTGTTTTTT. V gene TRBV20-1 combines with J gene TRBJ2-2, with TRBD2 identical over 11 bases. This CDR3 comprises 16 residues. Germline V lookup: CDR1 DFQATT, CDR2 SNEGSKA (reference sequence). Trimming removed 6 bases from V and 5 bases from J; junction bases left unmatched: 11.

The rearrangement links TRBV29-1 to TRBJ1-2; D gene ambiguous. The CDR3 has 10 residues. Germline lookup yields CDR1 SQVTM and CDR2 ANQGSEA. Trimming pared 6 bases from V and 4 bases from J, leaving 6 bases between. The CDR3 DNA sequence: TGCAGCGTGTCCCCCTATGGCTACACCTTC. Its protein is CSVSPYGYTF.

This clonotype came up a few times. This chain connects TRBV27 to TRBJ1-1; no definite D call. Germline CDR1 reads MNHEY; CDR2 reads SMNVEV (reference sequence). V lost 3 bases and J 4 bases, leaving 12 bases between the germline ends. The CDR3 sequence is 14 residues long. CDR3 protein: CASSFAPRGTEAFF. CDR3 nucleotide sequence: TGTGCCAGCAGTTTTGCCCCTCGGGGCACTGAAGCTTTCTTT.

This clonotype occurred a few times. V is TRBV7-9 and J is TRBJ1-2, with 7 bases that match TRBD1. V trimming: 5 bases; J trimming: 4 bases; junction bases outside the gene matches: 4. The CDR3 runs to 13 residues. Germline-derived CDR1 and CDR2 are SEHNR and FQNEAQ (reference sequence). CDR3 residues: CASSLGQTYGYTF. Here the CDR3 DNA reads TGTGCCAGCAGCCTGGGACAGACCTATGGCTACACCTTC.

The chain recombines TRBV29-1 with TRBJ2-1, with 14 bases that match TRBD2. Germline V gene data show CDR1 as SQVTM and CDR2 as ANQGSEA. CDR3 length equals 14 residues. The J segment lost 9 bases and the V segment lost 4 bases, leaving 5 bases of the junction unmatched. The CDR3 sequence is CSVVGTSGSIEQFF. CDR3 nucleotides: TGCAGCGTTGTTGGGACTAGCGGGAGTATTGAGCAGTTCTTC.

The V and J genes are TRBV24-1 and TRBJ1-1, with a tentative D call TRBD1 (5 bases). CDR3 length: 12 residues. Trimming removed 5 bases from V and 3 bases from J, with 6 bases in between. Per the germline V gene, CDR1 is KGHDR and CDR2 is SFDVKD. CDR3 nucleotide sequence: TGTGCCACCAGTGGGGGGGACACTGAAGCTTTCTTT. Its protein product is CATSGGDTEAFF.

The V gene is TRBV2, the J gene TRBJ1-1, with 10 bases identical to TRBD1. This CDR3 has 15 residues. V was pared by 8 bases and J by 3 bases, with 9 bases of the junction left unmatched. The germline V gene has CDR1 SNHLY and CDR2 FYNNEI. This CDR3 is CASRGDRGWDTEAFF. In DNA, the CDR3 is TGTGCCAGCCGGGGGGACAGGGGCTGGGACACTGAAGCTTTCTTT.

This clonotype has a handful of counts. This chain links TRBV7-6 with TRBJ2-6; D may be TRBD1 (5 bases). The length of the CDR3 is 14 residues. CDR1 and CDR2 (germline): SGHVS, FNYEAQ. V gave up 5 bases and J gave up 2 bases, with 7 bases separating them. CDR3 DNA: TGTGCCAGCAGCAAGGGGACTGGGGCCAACGTCCTGACTTTC. Encoded protein: CASSKGTGANVLTF.

This clonotype showed up just a few times. The V and J genes are TRBV29-1 and TRBJ1-2; perhaps TRBD1 as D (6 bases). This CDR3 region has 15 residues. Trimming pared 4 bases from V and 8 bases from J, leaving 23 bases between. In germline, CDR1 is SQVTM, CDR2 ANQGSEA. CDR3 loop: CSVGARGGIGEGYTF. In DNA form, the CDR3 reads TGCAGCGTTGGGGCCAGGGGTGGGATCGGTGAAGGCTACACCTTC.